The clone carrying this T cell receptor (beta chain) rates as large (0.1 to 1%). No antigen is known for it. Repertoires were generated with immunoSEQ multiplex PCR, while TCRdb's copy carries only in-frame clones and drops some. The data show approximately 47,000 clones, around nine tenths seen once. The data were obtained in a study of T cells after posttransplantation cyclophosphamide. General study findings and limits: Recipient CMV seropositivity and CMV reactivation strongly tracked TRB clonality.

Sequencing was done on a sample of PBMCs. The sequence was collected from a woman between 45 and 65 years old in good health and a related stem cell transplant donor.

The CDR3 DNA is TGTGCCAGCAGCCACCAGGGGAACTATGGCTACACCTTC. Translating gives CASSHQGNYGYTF. The rearrangement uses TRBV14 and TRBJ1-2; possible D gene TRBD1, 6 bases. The CDR3 is 13 residues long. Trimming cost V 3 bases and J 2 bases, with 7 bases left between them. The V gene's germline CDR1 is SGHDN and CDR2 FVKESK.